This T cell receptor (beta chain) was recorded in a study of blood T cell repertoires in COVID-19. Study in general: Samples came from the United States, Italy and Spain, spanning acute and convalescent COVID-19. PBMCs, B-cell-depleted T cells, or T cells provided the cDNA or gDNA that made up the material.

The CDR3 has 14 amino acids. Germline assignment: CDR1 DFQATT and CDR2 SNEGSKA (reference sequence). Trimming removed 3 bases at V and 4 bases at J, with 13 bases between. Authors' data handling: Estimation of nucleated cell counts was performed using reference gene primer amplification. The data were produced by immunoSEQ multiplex PCR, yet TCRdb's version contains in-frame clones alone and is incomplete. V and J calls and clone size follow that table, whereas D and trimming were derived from the DNA. The sample has around 43,000 clones; approximately 85% are singletons. Sample: peripheral blood. The receptor was derived from a woman of 80 years or more with acute or convalescent COVID-19. This chain links TRBV20-1 with TRBJ1-5, with D possibly matching TRBD1 (6 bases). The CDR3 DNA sequence: TGCAGTGCTAGTTGGGGGGGCCAGAATCAGCCCCAGCATTTT. It translates to CSASWGGQNQPQHF.